The rows below give T cell receptor beta chains drawn from one sample of a study of T-cell memory formation after mild COVID-19. TCRdb processed the 5' RACE reads anew with MiXCR; each CDR3 protein has one entry. The table has 200,000 to 250,000 distinct CDR3 sequences, over 9.5% seen once; the top ten hold 2.5% to 3.5%. Input material: PBMCs or a T cell subset sorted from them (not recorded which). The origin of the receptors is a man between 18 and 29 years old who had mild COVID-19 (a few samples of this study predate the infection). Cell type and time point are not known. The CDR3 runs from the conserved cysteine through the conserved F or W. The order of the fields is V gene, J gene, clone size, D gene, CDR3 DNA, CDR3 protein. The D gene is left open where the match is weak. Clone size is not always given. Where it is, it says once, few, many or a class for expanded clones.

v_call: TRBV10-3; j_call: TRBJ1-1; clone_size: -; d_call: TRBD1; cdr3_nt: TGTGCCATCAGTGGGACAGGGGCTGACACTGAAGCTTTCTTT; cdr3_aa: CAISGTGADTEAFF
v_call: TRBV2; j_call: TRBJ1-6; clone_size: few; d_call: -; cdr3_nt: TGTGCCAGCATCGCAGCCCTTAATTCACCCCTCCACTTT; cdr3_aa: CASIAALNSPLHF
v_call: TRBV7-9; j_call: TRBJ2-1; clone_size: many; d_call: -; cdr3_nt: TGTGCCAGCAGCCCTGACAACAATGAGCAGTTCTTC; cdr3_aa: CASSPDNNEQFF
v_call: TRBV9; j_call: TRBJ1-4; clone_size: -; d_call: -; cdr3_nt: TGTGCCAGCAGCGTAGACTCAACTAATGAAAAACTGTTTTTT; cdr3_aa: CASSVDSTNEKLFF
v_call: TRBV4-1; j_call: TRBJ2-3; clone_size: many; d_call: -; cdr3_nt: TGCGCCAGCAGCCAAGAGACGGCCCCTAACACAGATACGCAGTATTTT; cdr3_aa: CASSQETAPNTDTQYF
v_call: TRBV7-9; j_call: TRBJ1-1; clone_size: -; d_call: -; cdr3_nt: TGTGCCAGCACCCGGACGGGGGGAATGTGGACTGAAGCTTTCTTT; cdr3_aa: CASTRTGGMWTEAFF
v_call: TRBV10-3; j_call: TRBJ2-3; clone_size: many; d_call: -; cdr3_nt: TGTGCCATCAGTGAGTCAACAGATACGCAGTATTTT; cdr3_aa: CAISESTDTQYF
v_call: TRBV28; j_call: TRBJ2-1; clone_size: -; d_call: TRBD1; cdr3_nt: TGTGCCAGCACCCGAGGACAGGGGTACAATGAGCAGTTCTTC; cdr3_aa: CASTRGQGYNEQFF
v_call: TRBV5-6; j_call: TRBJ1-6; clone_size: -; d_call: TRBD1; cdr3_nt: TGTGCCAGCAGCACGGACAGGGCCTGGGATTCACCCCTCCACTTT; cdr3_aa: CASSTDRAWDSPLHF
v_call: TRBV11-3; j_call: TRBJ2-3; clone_size: -; d_call: -; cdr3_nt: TGTGCCAGCAGCAGCCGAGGGGGGGGGCAAAGAAGCACAGATACGCAGTATTTT; cdr3_aa: CASSSRGGGQRSTDTQYF
v_call: TRBV4-3; j_call: TRBJ2-3; clone_size: -; d_call: -; cdr3_nt: TGCGCCAGCAGCCAAGGGGCCAGGGCAGATACGCAGTATTTT; cdr3_aa: CASSQGARADTQYF
v_call: TRBV30; j_call: TRBJ1-4; clone_size: -; d_call: -; cdr3_nt: TGTGCCTGGAGTACGCGTGGGGGAAGAGAAAAACTGTTTTTT; cdr3_aa: CAWSTRGGREKLFF
v_call: TRBV6-6; j_call: TRBJ2-3; clone_size: few; d_call: -; cdr3_nt: TGTGCCAGCAGTTACCAGGGACACAGCACAGATACGCAGTATTTT; cdr3_aa: CASSYQGHSTDTQYF
v_call: TRBV9; j_call: TRBJ2-3; clone_size: few; d_call: TRBD2; cdr3_nt: TGTGCCAGCAGCGTAGGGATTATAGCGGGGGATCATACGCAGTATTTT; cdr3_aa: CASSVGIIAGDHTQYF
v_call: TRBV5-1; j_call: TRBJ1-1; clone_size: few; d_call: TRBD1; cdr3_nt: TGCGCCAGCAGCTCCGGACAGGGTCGGACTGAAGCTTTCTTT; cdr3_aa: CASSSGQGRTEAFF
v_call: TRBV11-2; j_call: TRBJ2-7; clone_size: -; d_call: -; cdr3_nt: TGTGCCAGCGTAGGGGGGGCGAGGGAGCAGTACTTC; cdr3_aa: CASVGGAREQYF
v_call: TRBV5-1; j_call: TRBJ1-1; clone_size: -; d_call: -; cdr3_nt: TGCGCCAGCAGCTTGGCCTTGGACACTGAAGCTTTCTTT; cdr3_aa: CASSLALDTEAFF
v_call: TRBV20-1; j_call: TRBJ1-3; clone_size: -; d_call: -; cdr3_nt: TGCAGTGCTAGAGCTTTCGGCAGGGGCTCTGGAAACACCATATATTTT; cdr3_aa: CSARAFGRGSGNTIYF
v_call: TRBV7-9; j_call: TRBJ1-1; clone_size: few; d_call: -; cdr3_nt: TGTGCCAGCAGCTTAGCCTCCACATCCCGCACTGAAGCTTTCTTT; cdr3_aa: CASSLASTSRTEAFF
v_call: TRBV9; j_call: TRBJ2-2; clone_size: -; d_call: -; cdr3_nt: TGTGCCAGCAATCCGGGAAACGGCGGGGAGCTGTTTTTT; cdr3_aa: CASNPGNGGELFF
v_call: TRBV11-2; j_call: TRBJ2-3; clone_size: -; d_call: -; cdr3_nt: TGTGCCAGCAGCTTATGGACAGTCAACACAGATACGCAGTATTTT; cdr3_aa: CASSLWTVNTDTQYF
v_call: TRBV20-1; j_call: TRBJ2-1; clone_size: -; d_call: TRBD1; cdr3_nt: TGCAGTGCGGGTCGACAGGGGGCGGCTGAGCAGTTCTTC; cdr3_aa: CSAGRQGAAEQFF
v_call: TRBV5-1; j_call: TRBJ1-1; clone_size: -; d_call: TRBD1; cdr3_nt: TGCGCCAGCAGCTTACGACAGGGGACGAACACTGAAGCTTTCTTT; cdr3_aa: CASSLRQGTNTEAFF
v_call: TRBV6-2/TRBV6-3; j_call: TRBJ1-5; clone_size: -; d_call: -; cdr3_nt: TGTGCCAGCAGTCAGGCGGGTGATTTCAATCAGCCCCAGCATTTT; cdr3_aa: CASSQAGDFNQPQHF
v_call: TRBV7-9; j_call: TRBJ1-1; clone_size: few; d_call: -; cdr3_nt: TGTGCCAGCAGCTTTTCCTCGGTGGGCACTGAAGCTTTCTTT; cdr3_aa: CASSFSSVGTEAFF
v_call: TRBV20-1; j_call: TRBJ2-7; clone_size: -; d_call: TRBD2; cdr3_nt: TGCAGTGCTTTAAATCCTAGCGGACTATACGAGCAGTACTTC; cdr3_aa: CSALNPSGLYEQYF
v_call: TRBV27; j_call: TRBJ1-1; clone_size: many; d_call: TRBD1; cdr3_nt: TGTGCCAGCAGGACAGGGGGGACTGAAGCTTTCTTT; cdr3_aa: CASRTGGTEAFF
v_call: TRBV12-3/TRBV12-4; j_call: TRBJ1-5; clone_size: few; d_call: -; cdr3_nt: TGTGCCAGCAGTCTAAGGACCGAGGCAAATCAGCCCCAGCATTTT; cdr3_aa: CASSLRTEANQPQHF
v_call: TRBV20-1; j_call: TRBJ2-3; clone_size: many; d_call: -; cdr3_nt: TGCAGTGTCCCGACAGGTGGCACAGATACGCAGTATTTT; cdr3_aa: CSVPTGGTDTQYF
v_call: TRBV5-1; j_call: TRBJ2-7; clone_size: few; d_call: -; cdr3_nt: TGCGCCAGCAGCCCAGGCAGGTCAAACTACTACGAGCAGTACTTC; cdr3_aa: CASSPGRSNYYEQYF
v_call: TRBV12-3/TRBV12-4; j_call: TRBJ1-3; clone_size: few; d_call: -; cdr3_nt: TGTGCCAGCAGTTTAAAGACCCCGCGAGCTGGAAACACCATATATTTT; cdr3_aa: CASSLKTPRAGNTIYF
v_call: TRBV20-1; j_call: TRBJ2-1; clone_size: -; d_call: TRBD1; cdr3_nt: TGCAGTGCTAGTTTGGACAGGTACAATGAGCAGTTCTTC; cdr3_aa: CSASLDRYNEQFF
v_call: TRBV4-3; j_call: TRBJ2-5; clone_size: many; d_call: TRBD2; cdr3_nt: TGCGCCAGCAGCCAAGGACTAGCGGGGGGCTACGAGACCCAGTACTTC; cdr3_aa: CASSQGLAGGYETQYF
v_call: TRBV11-2; j_call: TRBJ1-5; clone_size: -; d_call: -; cdr3_nt: TGTGCCAGCAGCTTAGATCAGTATCAGCCCCAGCATTTT; cdr3_aa: CASSLDQYQPQHF
v_call: TRBV5-1; j_call: TRBJ2-2; clone_size: -; d_call: -; cdr3_nt: TGCGCCAGCAGCTTGGGATCGGGGCCGGCCGGGGAGCTGTTTTTT; cdr3_aa: CASSLGSGPAGELFF
v_call: TRBV4-2; j_call: TRBJ2-7; clone_size: once; d_call: -; cdr3_nt: TGTGCCAGCAGCCAAGGCGCAGGACACTACGAGCAGTACTTC; cdr3_aa: CASSQGAGHYEQYF
v_call: TRBV7-2; j_call: TRBJ1-5; clone_size: -; d_call: -; cdr3_nt: TGTGCCAGCAGCTTGTTGGGGCCAAGTCAGCCCCAGCATTTT; cdr3_aa: CASSLLGPSQPQHF
v_call: TRBV28; j_call: TRBJ1-2; clone_size: once; d_call: TRBD1; cdr3_nt: TGTGCCAGCAGACAGGGGCTTCATGGCTACACCTTC; cdr3_aa: CASRQGLHGYTF
v_call: TRBV27; j_call: TRBJ2-7; clone_size: few; d_call: -; cdr3_nt: TGTGCCAGCAGTTCCCTTAGGAACGAGCAGTACTTC; cdr3_aa: CASSSLRNEQYF
v_call: TRBV18; j_call: TRBJ2-2; clone_size: -; d_call: -; cdr3_nt: TGTGCCAGCTCACCACGAGCGCCCCCCGGGGAGCTGATTTTT; cdr3_aa: CASSPRAPPGELIF
v_call: TRBV7-2; j_call: TRBJ1-6; clone_size: few; d_call: -; cdr3_nt: TGTGCCAGCAGCCCTGGACCGGCGGGGTCCTATAATTCACCCCTCCACTTT; cdr3_aa: CASSPGPAGSYNSPLHF
v_call: TRBV18; j_call: TRBJ2-3; clone_size: few; d_call: -; cdr3_nt: TGTGCCAGCTCACCTGAGGGTTCCGATACGCAGTATTTT; cdr3_aa: CASSPEGSDTQYF
v_call: TRBV29-1; j_call: TRBJ1-2; clone_size: -; d_call: -; cdr3_nt: TGCAGCGTTGTAGACAGAAACTATGGCTACACCTTC; cdr3_aa: CSVVDRNYGYTF
v_call: TRBV10-1; j_call: TRBJ2-3; clone_size: -; d_call: -; cdr3_nt: TGCGCCAGCAGTGATGTTGGGGTCACAGATACGCAGTATTTT; cdr3_aa: CASSDVGVTDTQYF
v_call: TRBV20-1; j_call: TRBJ1-3; clone_size: many; d_call: -; cdr3_nt: TGCAGTGCTAGAAAGTCAGAGGAGAACACCATATATTTT; cdr3_aa: CSARKSEENTIYF
v_call: TRBV18; j_call: TRBJ1-4; clone_size: few; d_call: -; cdr3_nt: TGTGCCAGCTCCCTCCGACAGGATGGGGAAAAACTGTTTTTT; cdr3_aa: CASSLRQDGEKLFF
v_call: TRBV4-3; j_call: TRBJ1-1; clone_size: -; d_call: -; cdr3_nt: TGCGCCAGCAGCTGGGGGGTGAACACTGAAGCTTTCTTT; cdr3_aa: CASSWGVNTEAFF
v_call: TRBV13; j_call: TRBJ2-4; clone_size: -; d_call: -; cdr3_nt: TGTGCCAGCAGGTCCTGGCCTCTAGCCAAAAACATTCAGTACTTC; cdr3_aa: CASRSWPLAKNIQYF
v_call: TRBV5-6; j_call: TRBJ1-2; clone_size: many; d_call: -; cdr3_nt: TGTGCCAGCAGCTTGCCAGGCGCGGGCGGCTACACCTTC; cdr3_aa: CASSLPGAGGYTF
v_call: TRBV9; j_call: TRBJ2-3; clone_size: few; d_call: -; cdr3_nt: TGTGCCAGCAGCCCGACCGAATACACAGATACGCAGTATTTT; cdr3_aa: CASSPTEYTDTQYF
v_call: TRBV9; j_call: TRBJ2-5; clone_size: -; d_call: -; cdr3_nt: TGTGCCAGCAGCGTAGCTAAGGGGTTGGAGACCCAGTACTTC; cdr3_aa: CASSVAKGLETQYF
v_call: TRBV18; j_call: TRBJ2-3; clone_size: -; d_call: TRBD2; cdr3_nt: TGTGCCAGCTCACCACTAAGCGGGGGGGCCAGAGATACGCAGTATTTT; cdr3_aa: CASSPLSGGARDTQYF
v_call: TRBV4-3; j_call: TRBJ2-5; clone_size: many; d_call: -; cdr3_nt: TGCGCCAGCAGCCCCCCCGGCCGGGAGACCCAGTACTTC; cdr3_aa: CASSPPGRETQYF
v_call: TRBV9; j_call: TRBJ1-5; clone_size: -; d_call: -; cdr3_nt: TGTGCCAGCAGCCGCGGGGACGGGCAGCCCCAGCATTTT; cdr3_aa: CASSRGDGQPQHF
v_call: TRBV11-2; j_call: TRBJ1-2; clone_size: few; d_call: TRBD1; cdr3_nt: TGTGCCAGCAGCACAAGACAGGGGACGAACTATGGCTACACCTTC; cdr3_aa: CASSTRQGTNYGYTF
v_call: TRBV20-1; j_call: TRBJ2-2; clone_size: -; d_call: -; cdr3_nt: TGCAGTGCTAGAGATAGGCCAGGGGTCGCCGGGGAGCTGTTTTTT; cdr3_aa: CSARDRPGVAGELFF
v_call: TRBV7-9; j_call: TRBJ2-5; clone_size: few; d_call: -; cdr3_nt: TGTGCCAGCAGCTCGGACCGGGACGAGACCCAGTACTTC; cdr3_aa: CASSSDRDETQYF
v_call: TRBV28; j_call: TRBJ1-2; clone_size: -; d_call: -; cdr3_nt: TGTGCCAGCAGTTCCGGGACATTACGCGGCTACACCTTC; cdr3_aa: CASSSGTLRGYTF
v_call: TRBV7-9; j_call: TRBJ2-1; clone_size: -; d_call: -; cdr3_nt: TGTGCCAGCAGCCCGGGATCGGGAAGCGGGCGGAGGATGGGGCAGTTCTTC; cdr3_aa: CASSPGSGSGRRMGQFF
v_call: TRBV4-3; j_call: TRBJ1-1; clone_size: many; d_call: -; cdr3_nt: TGCGCCAGCAGCCAAGAGTTGGGGACCACTGAAGCTTTCTTT; cdr3_aa: CASSQELGTTEAFF